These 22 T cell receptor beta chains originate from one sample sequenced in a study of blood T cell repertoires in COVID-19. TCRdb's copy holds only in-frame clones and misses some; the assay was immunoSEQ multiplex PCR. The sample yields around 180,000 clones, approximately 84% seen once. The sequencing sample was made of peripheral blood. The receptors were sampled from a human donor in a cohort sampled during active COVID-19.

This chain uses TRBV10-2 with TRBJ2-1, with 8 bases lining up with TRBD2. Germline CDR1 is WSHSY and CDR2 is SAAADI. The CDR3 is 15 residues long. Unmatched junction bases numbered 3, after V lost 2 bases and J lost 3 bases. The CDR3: CASSENSGGYNEQFF. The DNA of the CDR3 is TGCGCCAGCAGTGAGAACAGCGGGGGCTACAATGAGCAGTTCTTC.

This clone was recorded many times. CDR3 residues: CASSLSQGGNGEQYF. The CDR3 DNA reads TGCGCCAGCAGCTTGTCCCAGGGGGGAAATGGGGAGCAGTACTTC. The rearrangement joins TRBV5-1 to TRBJ2-7; D may be TRBD1 (7 bases). Germline V CDR1 and CDR2: SGHRS, YFSETQ. The CDR3 consists of 15 residues. The ends were cut back, 1 base at V and 7 bases at J, with 18 bases in the middle.

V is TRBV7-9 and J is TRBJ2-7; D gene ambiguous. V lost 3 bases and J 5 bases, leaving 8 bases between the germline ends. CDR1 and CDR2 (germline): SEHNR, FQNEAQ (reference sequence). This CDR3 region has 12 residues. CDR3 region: CASSLRHHEQYF. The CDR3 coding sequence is TGTGCCAGCAGCTTGCGCCACCACGAGCAGTACTTC.

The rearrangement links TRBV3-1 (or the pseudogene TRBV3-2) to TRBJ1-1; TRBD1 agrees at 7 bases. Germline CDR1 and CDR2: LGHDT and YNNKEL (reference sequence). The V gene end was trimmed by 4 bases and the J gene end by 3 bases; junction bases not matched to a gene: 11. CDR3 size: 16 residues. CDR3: CASSLNTGARDTEAFF. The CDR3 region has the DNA TGTGCCAGCAGCCTAAACACAGGGGCGAGGGACACTGAAGCTTTCTTT.

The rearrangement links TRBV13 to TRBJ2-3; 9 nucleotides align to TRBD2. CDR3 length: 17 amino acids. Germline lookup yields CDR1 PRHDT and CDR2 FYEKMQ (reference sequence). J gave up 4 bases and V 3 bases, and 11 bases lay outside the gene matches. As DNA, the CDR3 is TGTGCCAGCAGCTTGGCGGGCCTAGCGGGGAGAGCAGATACGCAGTATTTT. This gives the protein CASSLAGLAGRADTQYF.

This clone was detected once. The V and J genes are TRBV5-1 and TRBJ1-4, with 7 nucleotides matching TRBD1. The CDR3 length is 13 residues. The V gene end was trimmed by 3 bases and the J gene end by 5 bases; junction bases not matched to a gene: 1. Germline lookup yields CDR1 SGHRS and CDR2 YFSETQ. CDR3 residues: CASSSGQNEKLFF. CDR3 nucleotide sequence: TGCGCCAGCAGCTCGGGACAGAATGAAAAACTGTTTTTT. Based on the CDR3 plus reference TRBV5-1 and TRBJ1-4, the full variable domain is KAGVTQTPRYLIKTRGQQVTLSCSPISGHRSVSWYQQTPGQGLQFLFEYFSETQRNKGNFPGRFSGRQFSNSRSEMNVSTLELGDSALYLCASSSGQNEKLFFGSGTQLSVL.

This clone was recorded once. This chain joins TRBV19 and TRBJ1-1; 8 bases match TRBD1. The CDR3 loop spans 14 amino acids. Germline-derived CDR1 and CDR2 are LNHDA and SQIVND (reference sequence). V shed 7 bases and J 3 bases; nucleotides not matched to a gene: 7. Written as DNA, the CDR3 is TGTGCCAGTACCCTGGACAGGGCCGACACTGAAGCTTTCTTT. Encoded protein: CASTLDRADTEAFF.

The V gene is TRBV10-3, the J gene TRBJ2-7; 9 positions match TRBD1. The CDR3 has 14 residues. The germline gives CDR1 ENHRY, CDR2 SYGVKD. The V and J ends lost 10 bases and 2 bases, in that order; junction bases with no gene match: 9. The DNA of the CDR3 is TGTGCCACAGGAGGGACAGGGTTCCCCTACGAGCAGTACTTC. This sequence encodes CATGGTGFPYEQYF.

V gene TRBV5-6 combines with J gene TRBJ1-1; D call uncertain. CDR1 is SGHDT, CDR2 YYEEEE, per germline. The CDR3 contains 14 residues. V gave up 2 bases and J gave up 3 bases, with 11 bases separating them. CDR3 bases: TGTGCCAGCAGCTTCGGGGTGGGTGACACTGAAGCTTTCTTT. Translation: CASSFGVGDTEAFF.

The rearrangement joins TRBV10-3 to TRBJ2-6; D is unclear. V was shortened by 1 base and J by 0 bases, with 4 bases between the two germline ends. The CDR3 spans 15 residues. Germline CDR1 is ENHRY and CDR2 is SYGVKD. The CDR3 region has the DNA TGTGCCATCAGTGAGTACAACTCTGGGGCCAACGTCCTGACTTTC. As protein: CAISEYNSGANVLTF.

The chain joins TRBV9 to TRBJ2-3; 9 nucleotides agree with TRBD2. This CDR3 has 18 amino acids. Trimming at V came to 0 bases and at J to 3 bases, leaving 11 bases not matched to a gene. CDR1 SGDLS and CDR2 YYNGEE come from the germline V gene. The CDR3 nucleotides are TGTGCCAGCAGCGTAGCGGGGGGTAGCGGGGGTATTACAGATACGCAGTATTTT. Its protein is CASSVAGGSGGITDTQYF.

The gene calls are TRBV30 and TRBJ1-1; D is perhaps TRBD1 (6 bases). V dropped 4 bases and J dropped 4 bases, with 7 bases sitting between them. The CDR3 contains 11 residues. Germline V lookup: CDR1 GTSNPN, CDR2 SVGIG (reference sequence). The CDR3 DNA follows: TGTGCCTGGAAGGGGGTCACTGAAGCTTTCTTT. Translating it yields CAWKGVTEAFF.

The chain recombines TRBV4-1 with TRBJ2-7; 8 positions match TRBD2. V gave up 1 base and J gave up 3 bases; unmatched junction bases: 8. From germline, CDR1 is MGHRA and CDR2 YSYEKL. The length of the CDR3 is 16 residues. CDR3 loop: CASSQATLAGLYEQYF. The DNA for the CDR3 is TGCGCCAGCAGCCAAGCGACCTTAGCGGGGCTCTACGAGCAGTACTTC.

CDR3 sequence: CASSQGPGLSSYEQYF. CDR3 bases: TGTGCCAGCAGCCAAGGGCCGGGTTTGAGCTCCTACGAGCAGTACTTC. The chain recombines TRBV4-2 with TRBJ2-7; D is undetermined. Deletions cut 1 base from V and 0 bases from J, with 13 bases between. From germline, CDR1 is LGHNA and CDR2 YNFKEQ. The CDR3 runs to 16 residues.

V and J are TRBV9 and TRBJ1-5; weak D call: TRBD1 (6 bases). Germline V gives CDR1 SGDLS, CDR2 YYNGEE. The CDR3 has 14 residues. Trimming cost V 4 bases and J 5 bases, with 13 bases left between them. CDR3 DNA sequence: TGTGCCAGCAGCCCTCCAGGGGTTGATCAGCCCCAGCATTTT. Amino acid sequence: CASSPPGVDQPQHF. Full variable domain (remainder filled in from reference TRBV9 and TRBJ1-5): DSGVTQTPKHLITATGQRVTLRCSPRSGDLSVYWYQQSLDQGLQFLIQYYNGEERAKGNILERFSAQQFPDLHSELNLSSLELGDSALYFCASSPPGVDQPQHFGDGTRLSIL.

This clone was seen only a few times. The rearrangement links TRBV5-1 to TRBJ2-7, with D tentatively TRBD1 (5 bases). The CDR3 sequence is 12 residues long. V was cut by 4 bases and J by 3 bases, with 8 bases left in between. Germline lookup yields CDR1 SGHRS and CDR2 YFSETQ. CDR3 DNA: TGCGCCAGCAGCGTGGACAACTACGAGCAGTACTTC. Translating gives CASSVDNYEQYF. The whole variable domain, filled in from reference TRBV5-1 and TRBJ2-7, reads KAGVTQTPRYLIKTRGQQVTLSCSPISGHRSVSWYQQTPGQGLQFLFEYFSETQRNKGNFPGRFSGRQFSNSRSEMNVSTLELGDSALYLCASSVDNYEQYFGPGTRLTVT.

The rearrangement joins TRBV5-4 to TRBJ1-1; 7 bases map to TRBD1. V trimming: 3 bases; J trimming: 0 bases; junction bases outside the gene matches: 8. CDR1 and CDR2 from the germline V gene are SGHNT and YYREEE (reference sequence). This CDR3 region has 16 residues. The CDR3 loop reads CASSSEPDRVNTEAFF. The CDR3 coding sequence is TGTGCCAGCAGCTCCGAACCCGACAGGGTGAACACTGAAGCTTTCTTT.

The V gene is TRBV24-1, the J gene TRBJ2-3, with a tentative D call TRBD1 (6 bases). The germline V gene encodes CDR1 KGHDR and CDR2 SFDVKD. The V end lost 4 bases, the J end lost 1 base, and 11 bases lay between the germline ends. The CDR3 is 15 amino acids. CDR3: CATSEQGSGTDTQYF. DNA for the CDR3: TGTGCCACCAGTGAACAGGGCTCGGGCACAGATACGCAGTATTTT.

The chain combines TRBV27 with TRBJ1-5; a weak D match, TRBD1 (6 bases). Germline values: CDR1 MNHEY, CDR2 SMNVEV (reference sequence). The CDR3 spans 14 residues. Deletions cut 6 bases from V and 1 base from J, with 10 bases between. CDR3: CASSRGQSNQPQHF. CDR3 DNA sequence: TGTGCCAGCAGCAGGGGACAAAGCAATCAGCCCCAGCATTTT.

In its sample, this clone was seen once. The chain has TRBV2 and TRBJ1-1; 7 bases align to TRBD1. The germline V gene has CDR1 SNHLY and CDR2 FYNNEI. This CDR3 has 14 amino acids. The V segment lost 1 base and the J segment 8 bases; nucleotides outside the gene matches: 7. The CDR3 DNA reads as TGTGCCAGCAGTGAAGAGAACAGGGGCCCGGAAGCTTTCTTT. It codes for CASSEENRGPEAFF.

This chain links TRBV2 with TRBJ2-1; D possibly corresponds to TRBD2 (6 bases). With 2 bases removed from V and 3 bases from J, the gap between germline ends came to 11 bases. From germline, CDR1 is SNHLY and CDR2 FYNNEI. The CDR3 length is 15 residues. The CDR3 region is CASSEIAEDYNEQFF. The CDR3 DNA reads TGTGCCAGCAGTGAAATAGCGGAGGACTACAATGAGCAGTTCTTC.

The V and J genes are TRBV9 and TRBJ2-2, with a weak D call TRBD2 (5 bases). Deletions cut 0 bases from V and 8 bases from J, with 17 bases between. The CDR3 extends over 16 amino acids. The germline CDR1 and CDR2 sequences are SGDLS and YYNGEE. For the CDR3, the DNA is TGTGCCAGCAGCGTAGAGGTCGAGGGTCAGTGGGGGGAGCTGTTTTTT. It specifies CASSVEVEGQWGELFF.